This T cell receptor beta chain emerged from a study of CD8 T cells in ankylosing spondylitis. This clonotype has a handful of counts. Germline lookup yields CDR1 LNHDA and CDR2 SQIVND (reference sequence). The trim removed 5 bases at V and 3 bases at J, leaving 8 bases unmatched. The CDR3 consists of 15 residues. One entry per CDR3 protein results from TCRdb running MiXCR on the 5' RACE reads. The repertoire holds 25,000 to 35,000 distinct CDR3 sequences, with 11% to 15% as singletons. Sequenced input: blood. This sequence joins TRBV19 and TRBJ2-7, with 9 bases lining up with TRBD2. The sequence was collected from a male donor with ankylosing spondylitis or in good health (not recorded which). In DNA, the CDR3 is TGTGCCAGTAGTCCCCTAGCGGGACTTGGCTACGAGCAGTACTTC. Its translation is CASSPLAGLGYEQYF.